This T cell receptor (beta chain) stems from a study of cytomegalovirus exposure and HLA in healthy donors. The length of the CDR3 is 14 residues. Germline V gives CDR1 SQVTM, CDR2 ANQGSEA. V lost 6 bases to trimming and J lost 1 base; unmatched junction nucleotides: 7. PCR employed 60 Vbeta and 13 Jbeta primers. This table comes from immunoSEQ multiplex PCR, and its TCRdb copy is limited to in-frame clones, with some not included. This repertoire includes under 200,000 clones. The origin of this receptor is a man aged 25 to 45 in good health and CMV-seronegative. Sample: PBMCs. The gene calls are TRBV29-1 and TRBJ2-7; 9 nucleotides align to TRBD2. The CDR3 loop reads CSVPGAGGSYEQYF. The CDR3 DNA follows: TGCAGCGTCCCCGGAGCGGGAGGATCCTACGAGCAGTACTTC.